This TCR beta chain was documented in a study of regulatory T cells in long-lasting Graves disease. This clonotype was recorded at least ten times. Its antigen is undetermined. As for time point: newly diagnosed GD, antithyroid drugs for less than 3 months. PBMCs were the source of the RNA used for TCR sequencing. Sequencing libraries for TCR beta were prepared with iRepertoire HTBI primers and Arm-PCR of CDR3 regions. TCRdb re-called the multiplex PCR reads with MiXCR, one entry per CDR3 protein. This table holds approximately 400,000 distinct CDR3 sequences, approximately 12% found once. General observations from the study: Segments TRBV28, TRBJ1-2 and TRBJ2-5 showed preferential usage in persistent disease. Comparison showed that persistent patients shared more public clonotypes (roughly 2,700) than new patients (roughly 970). Persistent-disease Graves' patients showed less TCR diversity than new cases.

The CDR3 sequence is 14 residues long. V was clipped by 3 bases and J by 5 bases; unmatched bases: 2. Per the germline V gene, CDR1 is SNHLY and CDR2 is FYNNEI. The data were also submitted as part of a second study, on T cells in Graves' hyperthyroidism and ophthalmopathy. This second study notes: Orbital computed tomography, thyroid ultrasound, serum thyroxine and TRAb, and clinical symptoms together informed the diagnoses.

The TCR was taken from a woman younger than 30 with Graves disease. This specimen consisted of peripheral blood mononuclear cells (PBMCs), obtained at new diagnosis, from a patient treated with antithyroid drugs. The chain combines TRBV2 with TRBJ1-4; 8 bases agree with TRBD1. The CDR3 DNA reads TGTGCCAGCAGTGAGAACAGGGGGAATGAAAAACTGTTTTTT. It translates to CASSENRGNEKLFF.